This T cell receptor (beta chain) was found in a study of regulatory T cells in long-lasting Graves disease. This clonotype was detected ten times or more. The antigen remains unidentified. V lost 5 bases and J lost 6; bases outside the gene matches: 7. The CDR3 runs 14 residues. Germline CDR1 and CDR2: MNHEY and SMNVEV (reference sequence). Relying on iRepertoire HTBI primers and Arm-PCR of CDR3 regions, the team built TCR beta libraries. TCRdb reprocessed the multiplex PCR reads via MiXCR and lists one record per CDR3 protein. The sample yields about 660,000 distinct CDR3 sequences, about 30% seen once. Study results and caveats: Sharing of public clonotypes was greater in persistent patients (about 3,000) than in new patients (966). Persistent disease was associated with favored TRBV28 usage and with favored use of TRBJ1-2 and TRBJ2-5.

Time point of the sample: persistent/refractory GD, antithyroid drugs over 5 years with positive TRAb. PBMCs provided the RNA from which the TCR library was made. All patients originated from an endocrinology department located in Xi'an, China. The clonotype was recovered from a female donor with Graves disease. This sample comprised peripheral blood mononuclear cells (PBMCs), obtained when the disease was refractory, from a patient treated with antithyroid drugs. This chain joins TRBV27 and TRBJ1-2; 9 bases align to TRBD1. CDR3 loop: CASSEIGTGNGYTF. In nucleotides, the CDR3 is TGTGCCAGCAGTGAGATAGGGACAGGGAATGGCTACACCTTC.